The 7 T cell receptor beta chains below come from one sample, sequenced in a study of blood T cells in healthy people across ages. Using a J-beta primer mix together with a sample-barcoded 5' primer, a second PCR was run for roughly 6 to 11 cycles. Each CDR3 protein gets one entry after TCRdb re-called the 5' RACE reads with MiXCR. Of fewer than 2,000,000 distinct CDR3 sequences listed, roughly a third are singletons. The sequenced sample was blood. These receptors originate from a woman younger than 45 in good health.

This chain links TRBV7-2 with TRBJ1-1; D unclear. Germline V gene data show CDR1 as SGHTA and CDR2 as FQGNSA. V lost 0 bases and J lost 6, with 11 bases in between. The CDR3 loop spans 14 amino acids. The CDR3 loop is CASSLAQYGAEAFF. CDR3 bases: TGTGCCAGCAGCTTAGCGCAGTACGGGGCTGAAGCTTTCTTT.

V gene TRBV20-1 combines with J gene TRBJ2-1; tentatively, D is TRBD2 (5 bases). The germline V and J ends were trimmed by 6 bases and 2 bases, with 17 bases remaining between them. The V gene's germline CDR1 is DFQATT and CDR2 SNEGSKA (reference sequence). The CDR3 sequence is 15 residues long. CDR3 protein: CSAKGERETYNEQFF. The CDR3 region has the DNA TGCAGTGCAAAGGGAGAGCGCGAAACCTACAATGAGCAGTTCTTC.

The chain is built from TRBV20-1 and TRBJ1-1; D is unclear. Germline CDR1 DFQATT, CDR2 SNEGSKA (reference sequence). This CDR3 is 12 amino acids long. The CDR3, as DNA: TGCAGAGCCAGTGAAACTGGGACTGAAGCTTTCTTT. It yields the protein CRASETGTEAFF.

The chain employs TRBV24-1 and TRBJ2-1; 11 bases are shared with TRBD2. The CDR3 covers 14 residues. Germline lookup yields CDR1 KGHDR and CDR2 SFDVKD. V trimming: 9 bases; J trimming: 3 bases; junction bases outside the gene matches: 3. DNA for the CDR3: TGTGCCACCGAGACTAGCGGGGTCTACAATGAGCAGTTCTTC. It codes for CATETSGVYNEQFF.

The chain uses TRBV20-1 and TRBJ2-7, with a possible D match to TRBD1 (5 bases). Trimming removed 0 bases at V and 2 bases at J, with 14 bases between. This CDR3 contains 15 residues. The germline V gene has CDR1 DFQATT and CDR2 SNEGSKA (reference sequence). The CDR3 DNA reads as TGCAGTGCTAGAGACCCGATGGGGCGTACCTACGAGCAGTACTTC. This translates into CSARDPMGRTYEQYF.

This clonotype was observed a few times. The chain links TRBV27 to TRBJ2-1; weak D call: TRBD2 (6 bases). The germline V gene has CDR1 MNHEY and CDR2 SMNVEV (reference sequence). Trimming left V 1 base short and J 3 bases short, with 10 bases between. The CDR3 loop spans 15 amino acids. CDR3 DNA sequence: TGTGCCAGCAGTTTATTTGGCGGGGACTACAATGAGCAGTTCTTC. This codes for CASSLFGGDYNEQFF.

As for this clonotype: This clone may be a read error of a much larger clone one base away. The rearrangement joins TRBV29-1 to TRBJ2-1, with TRBD2 matching 9 bases. CDR3 length equals 15 residues. CDR1 and CDR2 (germline): SQVTM, ANQGSEA. Losses at the gene ends were 1 base for V and 8 bases for J; bases not matched to a gene: 9. The CDR3 DNA is TGCAGCGTTGAAGGGCTAGCGGGAACCAGGTATGAGCAGTTCTTC. Residues: CSVEGLAGTRYEQFF.